This TCR beta chain originates from a study of blood T cell repertoires in COVID-19. Study information: Whether acute or convalescent, the COVID-19 samples came from the United States, Italy and Spain.

CDR1 and CDR2 (germline): SGDLS, YYNGEE. V lost 0 bases to trimming and J lost 7 bases; unmatched junction nucleotides: 10. The length of the CDR3 is 17 residues. Per the original methods: Amplification of reference gene primers provided the estimated nucleated cell counts. TCRdb's copy holds only in-frame clones and misses some; the assay was immunoSEQ multiplex PCR. That table is the source of V, J and clone size, and D and trimming were worked out from the DNA. The data show approximately 200,000 clones, about 84% seen once. A Seattle source enrolled patients during active infection and followed them longitudinally.

The receptor's source is a woman older than 75 with COVID-19, enrolled during active disease. The genes are TRBV9 and TRBJ2-1; TRBD2 matches 10 bases. The sequenced material came from peripheral blood. The CDR3 loop reads CASSVDLASGRNNEQFF. CDR3 DNA sequence: TGTGCCAGCAGCGTAGACTTGGCTAGCGGGAGAAATAATGAGCAGTTCTTC.